A selection of T cell receptor beta chains follows, all from one sample in a study of blood T cell repertoires in COVID-19. The repertoire was sequenced with immunoSEQ multiplex PCR; TCRdb's copy has only in-frame clones and lacks some. Of 200,000 or so clones listed, approximately 86% are singletons. Sequenced sample: peripheral blood. The receptors stem from a man between 60 and 75 years old with COVID-19, enrolled during active disease. The CDR3 runs from the conserved cysteine through the conserved F or W. The order of the fields is V gene, J gene, D gene, clone size, CDR3 DNA, CDR3 protein. The D gene is left open where the match is weak. Only part of the rows carry a size: once, few, many, or a class if the clone is expanded.

TRBV6-5	TRBJ2-7	TRBD1	once	TGTGCCAGCAGTTTGGGGCCCGGGACAGGGGGAAGTGAGCAGTACTTC	CASSLGPGTGGSEQYF
TRBV7-2	TRBJ1-1	TRBD1	NA	TGTGCCAGCAGCTTATACGGGACAGTTAACACTGAAGCTTTCTTT	CASSLYGTVNTEAFF
TRBV3-1/TRBV3-2	TRBJ2-1	TRBD1	NA	TGTGCCAGCAGCCGACAGGGGGAGATTGAGCAGTTCTTC	CASSRQGEIEQFF
TRBV5-5	TRBJ2-7	NA	NA	TGTGCCAGCGGGATGACAGGAACCTACGAGCAGTACTTC	CASGMTGTYEQYF
TRBV18	TRBJ1-1	TRBD1	few	TGTGCCAGCTCACCAGGCAGGGGGCCCAGTGAAGCTTTCTTT	CASSPGRGPSEAFF
TRBV16	TRBJ1-1	NA	NA	TGTGCCAGCAGCTGGAGGGCTGAAGCTTTCTTT	CASSWRAEAFF
TRBV4-3	TRBJ2-1	NA	NA	TGCGCCAGCAGCCAAGATTCAGGGGTCGGCAATGAGCAGTTCTTC	CASSQDSGVGNEQFF
TRBV10-2	TRBJ2-1	NA	NA	TGCGCCAGCAGCCCGAGCGGGTTTTACAATGAGCAGTTCTTC	CASSPSGFYNEQFF
TRBV5-4	TRBJ1-4	TRBD1	once	TGTGCCAGCAGCTTCGGACAGGGGGCTAGAGAAAAACTGTTTTTT	CASSFGQGAREKLFF
TRBV6-5	TRBJ1-6	TRBD1	NA	TGTGCCAGCAGTTACAGGACAGGGGATTCACCCCTCCACTTT	CASSYRTGDSPLHF
TRBV7-8	TRBJ2-2	NA	NA	TGTGCCAGCAGCTTAAGGGACTGGAACACCGGGGAGCTGTTTTTT	CASSLRDWNTGELFF
TRBV7-9	TRBJ2-3	TRBD2	once	TGTGCCAGCAGCTCCCGGGGGGGGGCCCTCACAGATACGCAGTATTTT	CASSSRGGALTDTQYF
TRBV29-1	TRBJ1-1	NA	NA	TGCAGCCTAAGCGAACAGGTGGGGTCGAACACTGAAGCTTTCTTT	CSLSEQVGSNTEAFF
TRBV16	TRBJ2-7	NA	NA	TGTGCCAGCAGCCAATCAAGGGGTTTCGGCTACGAGCAGTACTTC	CASSQSRGFGYEQYF
TRBV21-1	TRBJ2-2	NA	few	TGTGCCAGCAGCAGAGGGACAGCCAAATGGAGTGGCACCGGGGAGCTGTTTTTT	CASSRGTAKWSGTGELFF
TRBV7-2	TRBJ1-1	NA	NA	TGTGCCAGCAGCACACAGGGCGGGGGAACTGAAGCTTTCTTT	CASSTQGGGTEAFF
TRBV28	TRBJ1-4	NA	NA	TGTGCCAGCAGTTTACCTACTCTCCATCGGGGGGCTGAAAAACTGTTTTTT	CASSLPTLHRGAEKLFF
TRBV29-1	TRBJ1-2	NA	NA	TGCAGCGTTGAACCCCCAGGGAGGCGGTATGGCTACACCTTC	CSVEPPGRRYGYTF
TRBV5-4	TRBJ1-1	NA	NA	TGTGCCAGCAGCTTGGCTGGGGGCGCTGAAGCTTTCTTT	CASSLAGGAEAFF
TRBV28	TRBJ1-1	NA	few	TGTGCCAGCAGTTTATGGGCCACTGAAGCTTTCTTT	CASSLWATEAFF
TRBV6-1	TRBJ1-1	NA	NA	TGTGCCAGCAGTGAAGGTGTTACAGGGGAAGCTTTCTTT	CASSEGVTGEAFF
TRBV3-1/TRBV3-2	TRBJ2-2	TRBD2	NA	TGTGCCAGCAGCCAAGGCGGGGGACGGAGCACCGGGGAGCTGTTTTTT	CASSQGGGRSTGELFF
TRBV7-2	TRBJ1-5	NA	NA	TGTGCCAGCAGCGCGCGATATAGCAATCAGCCCCAGCATTTT	CASSARYSNQPQHF
TRBV19	TRBJ2-2	TRBD1	many	TGTGCCAGTAGACAGACAGGGGTCACCGGGGAGCTGTTTTTT	CASRQTGVTGELFF
TRBV18	TRBJ1-4	TRBD1	NA	TGTGCCAGCTCACCATCCGGGACAGGGGGCTCCGGGCTGTTTTTT	CASSPSGTGGSGLFF
TRBV6-5	TRBJ2-7	TRBD1	NA	TGTGCCAGCAGTAATGAGGGGGCTCAGTACTTC	CASSNEGAQYF
TRBV6-5	TRBJ2-7	NA	NA	TGTGCCAGCAGTTATCGGCGGGGTGCCTACGAGCAGTACTTC	CASSYRRGAYEQYF
TRBV29-1	TRBJ2-5	NA	NA	TGCAGCGTTGCTGCGGGTTCCCTGGGAGAGACCCAGTACTTC	CSVAAGSLGETQYF
TRBV3-1/TRBV3-2	TRBJ2-7	NA	once	TGTGCCAGCAGCCAAGCAAGGGGCGAGCAGTACTTC	CASSQARGEQYF
TRBV5-1	TRBJ1-2	NA	NA	TGCGCCAGCAGCCGAAGTGGGGGGACCTATGGCTACACCTTC	CASSRSGGTYGYTF
TRBV5-6	TRBJ1-5	NA	NA	TGTGCCAGCAGCTTGAGGGGTAGCAATCAGCCCCAGCATTTT	CASSLRGSNQPQHF
TRBV7-6	TRBJ1-1	NA	NA	TGTGCCAGCAGCTTAAGTGGGGAGCGGAACACTGAAGCTTTCTTT	CASSLSGERNTEAFF
TRBV4-1	TRBJ2-2	TRBD2	NA	TGCGCCAGCAGCCAAGAAAGCGGGATCGTCACCGGGGAGCTGTTTTTT	CASSQESGIVTGELFF
TRBV19	TRBJ2-2	TRBD1	NA	TGTGCCAGTACGCGGACAGGGGTCACCGGGGAGCTGTTTTTT	CASTRTGVTGELFF
TRBV10-2	TRBJ1-1	TRBD1	NA	TGCGCCATCGGGACAGGGTTGAACACTGAAGCTTTCTTT	CAIGTGLNTEAFF
TRBV18	TRBJ1-3	NA	NA	TGTGCCAGCTCACCGGCGAAACAGGGCCTCTCTGGAAACACCATATATTTT	CASSPAKQGLSGNTIYF